The rows below give T cell receptor beta chains drawn from one sample of a study. TCRdb redid the calling of the 5' RACE reads with MiXCR, one entry per CDR3 protein. The repertoire consists of 60,000 to 65,000 distinct CDR3 sequences, with about 31% occurring once and the leading ten covering 2% to 2.5%. Source material: tumor-infiltrating naive CD4+ T cells sorted from the breast tumor. These receptor sequences come from a female donor with breast cancer. CDR3s leave out the opening cysteine and the closing phenylalanine or tryptophan.

cdr3_length,j_call,v_call,cdr3_aa
13,TRBJ2-1,TRBV7-6,ASRRTSGIYNEQF
13,TRBJ2-2,TRBV6-4,ASSVRTGDTGELF
13,TRBJ1-2,TRBV20-1,SARDGNLKVYGYT
13,TRBJ1-1,TRBV14,ASSQDWGAYTEAF
13,TRBJ2-1,TRBV6-5,ASSYLAGEDYEQF
10,TRBJ1-2,TRBV27,ASSPDSYGYT
15,TRBJ1-1,TRBV5-6,ASGDWTGEGWYTEAF
11,TRBJ2-1,TRBV12-3/TRBV12-4,ASIGGRWGEQF
11,TRBJ2-1,TRBV7-2,ASSLGPNNEQF
15,TRBJ2-3,TRBV7-3,ASSPGVSGGAPDTQY